The TCR beta chain described here comes from a study of control samples from healthy donors and cancer patients. The repertoire was sequenced with immunoSEQ multiplex PCR; TCRdb's copy has only in-frame clones and lacks some. The sample records more than 110,000 clones, roughly 92% being singletons. Trimming removed 4 bases at V and 5 bases at J, with 11 bases between. The CDR3 consists of 12 residues. Germline assignment: CDR1 SQVTM and CDR2 ANQGSEA. The source material was blood. The rearrangement joins TRBV29-1 to TRBJ1-2, with a tentative D call TRBD1 (5 bases). This sequence was found in a man aged 30 to 39 in good health. The CDR3 sequence: CSVAGVGYGYTF. CDR3 nucleotide sequence: TGCAGCGTTGCGGGGGTAGGATATGGCTACACCTTC.